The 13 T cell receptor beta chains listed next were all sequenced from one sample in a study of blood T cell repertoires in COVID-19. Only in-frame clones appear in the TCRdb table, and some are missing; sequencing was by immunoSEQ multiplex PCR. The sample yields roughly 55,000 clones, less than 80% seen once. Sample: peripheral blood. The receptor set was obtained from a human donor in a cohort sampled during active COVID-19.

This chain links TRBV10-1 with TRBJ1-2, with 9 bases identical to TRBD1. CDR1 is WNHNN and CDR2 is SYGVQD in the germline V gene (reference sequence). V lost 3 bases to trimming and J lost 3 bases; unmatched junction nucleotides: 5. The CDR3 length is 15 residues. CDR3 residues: CASSDGTGRHYGYTF. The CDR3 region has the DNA TGCGCCAGCAGTGACGGGACAGGGAGGCACTATGGCTACACCTTC.

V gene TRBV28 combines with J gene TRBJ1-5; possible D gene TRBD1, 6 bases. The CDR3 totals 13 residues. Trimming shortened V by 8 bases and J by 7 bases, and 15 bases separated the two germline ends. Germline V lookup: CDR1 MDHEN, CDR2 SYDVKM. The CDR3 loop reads CASQDSQGQPQHF. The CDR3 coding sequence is TGTGCCAGCCAGGACAGTCAGGGACAGCCCCAGCATTTT. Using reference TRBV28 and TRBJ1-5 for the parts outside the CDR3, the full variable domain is DVKVTQSSRYLVKRTGEKVFLECVQDMDHENMFWYRQDPGLGLRLIYFSYDVKMKEKGDIPEGYSVSREKKERFSLILESASTNQTSMYLCASQDSQGQPQHFGDGTRLSIL.

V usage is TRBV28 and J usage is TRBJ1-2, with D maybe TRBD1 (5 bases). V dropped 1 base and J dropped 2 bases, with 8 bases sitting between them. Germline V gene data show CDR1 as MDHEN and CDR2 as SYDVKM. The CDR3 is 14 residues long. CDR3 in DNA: TGTGCCAGCAGTTTATATACAGGAAACTATGGCTACACCTTC. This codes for CASSLYTGNYGYTF.

The CDR3 reads CASSPNHLAGFTGDTQYF. As DNA, the CDR3 is TGTGCCAGCAGTCCAAATCATCTAGCGGGCTTCACCGGGGATACGCAGTATTTT. The rearrangement uses TRBV6-6 and TRBJ2-3; TRBD2 aligns across 8 bases. V was clipped by 5 bases and J by 6 bases; unmatched bases: 19. CDR1 and CDR2 (germline): MNHNY, SVGAGI (reference sequence). The CDR3 loop spans 18 amino acids.

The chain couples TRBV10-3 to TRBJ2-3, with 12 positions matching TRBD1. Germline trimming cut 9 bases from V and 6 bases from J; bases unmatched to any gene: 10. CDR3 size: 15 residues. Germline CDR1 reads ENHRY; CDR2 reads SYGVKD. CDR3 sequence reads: CAIAPGTGGIDTQYF. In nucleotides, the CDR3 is TGTGCCATAGCACCCGGGACAGGGGGCATCGATACGCAGTATTTT.

DNA of the CDR3: TGCGCCAGCAGCCAATTACAGGGGGGAAGAGGCTACACCTTC. It translates to CASSQLQGGRGYTF. The chain is built from TRBV4-3 and TRBJ1-2, with 8 bases matching TRBD1. The CDR3 spans 14 residues. Germline CDR1 reads LGHNA; CDR2 reads YSLEER. Trimming took 2 bases from V and 8 from J; bases not matched to a gene: 7.

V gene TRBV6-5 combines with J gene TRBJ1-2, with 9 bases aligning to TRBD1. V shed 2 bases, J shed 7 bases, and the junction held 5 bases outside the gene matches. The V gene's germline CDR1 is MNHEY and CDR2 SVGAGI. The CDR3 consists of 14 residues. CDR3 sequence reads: CASSYGQGQGGYTF. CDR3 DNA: TGTGCCAGCAGTTACGGGCAGGGACAGGGTGGCTACACCTTC.

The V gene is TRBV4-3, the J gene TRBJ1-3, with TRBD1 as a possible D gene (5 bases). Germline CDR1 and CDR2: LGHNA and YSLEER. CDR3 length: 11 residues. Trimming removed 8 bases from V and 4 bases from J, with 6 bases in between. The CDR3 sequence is CASGGGNTIYF. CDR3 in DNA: TGCGCCAGCGGGGGGGGAAACACCATATATTTT.

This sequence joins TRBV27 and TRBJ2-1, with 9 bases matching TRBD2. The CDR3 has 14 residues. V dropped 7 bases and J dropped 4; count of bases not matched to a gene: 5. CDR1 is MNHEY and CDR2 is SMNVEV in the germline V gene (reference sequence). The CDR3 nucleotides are TGTGCCAGCACCCCCGGACTAGCGTACAATGAGCAGTTCTTC. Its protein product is CASTPGLAYNEQFF.

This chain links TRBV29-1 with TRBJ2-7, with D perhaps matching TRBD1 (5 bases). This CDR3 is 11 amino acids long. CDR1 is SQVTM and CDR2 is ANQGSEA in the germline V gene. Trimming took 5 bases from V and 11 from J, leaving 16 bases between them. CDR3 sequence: CSVSNQGREYF. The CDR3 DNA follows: TGCAGCGTTAGTAATCAGGGCAGGGAGTACTTC.

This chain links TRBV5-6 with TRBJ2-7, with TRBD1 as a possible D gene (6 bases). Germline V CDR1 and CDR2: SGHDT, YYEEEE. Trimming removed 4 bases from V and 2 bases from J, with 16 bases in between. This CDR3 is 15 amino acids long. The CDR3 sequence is CASSPTAHRAYEQYF. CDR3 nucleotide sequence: TGTGCCAGCAGCCCCACGGCTCACAGGGCCTACGAGCAGTACTTC. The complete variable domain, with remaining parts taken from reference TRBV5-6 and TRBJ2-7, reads DAGVTQSPTHLIKTRGQQVTLRCSPKSGHDTVSWYQQALGQGPQFIFQYYEEEERQRGNFPDRFSGHQFPNYSSELNVNALLLGDSALYLCASSPTAHRAYEQYFGPGTRLTVT.

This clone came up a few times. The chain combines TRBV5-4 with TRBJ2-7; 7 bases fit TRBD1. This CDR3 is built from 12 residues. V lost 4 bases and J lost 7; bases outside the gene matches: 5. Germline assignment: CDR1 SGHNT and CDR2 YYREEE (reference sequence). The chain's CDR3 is CASSQDRREQYF. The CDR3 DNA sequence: TGTGCCAGCAGCCAGGACAGGCGGGAGCAGTACTTC.

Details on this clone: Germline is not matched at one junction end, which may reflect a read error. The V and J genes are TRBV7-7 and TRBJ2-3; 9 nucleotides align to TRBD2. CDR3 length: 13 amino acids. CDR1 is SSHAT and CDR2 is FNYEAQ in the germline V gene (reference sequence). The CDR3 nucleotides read TGTGCTAGCAGCAAGACTAGCGGTGTTACGCAGTATTTT. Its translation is CASSKTSGVTQYF.